This T cell receptor beta chain was documented in a study of T-cell reconstitution after alpha-beta-depleted transplantation in children. Points from the study as a whole: The origin of alpha-beta T cells about two months after transplant was reportedly several hundred expanded graft clones. The authors attributed T-cell counts and diversity one year after transplant mostly to newly produced T cells. Recipient T cells and thymic progenitors that survived were the source of the high TCRbeta diversity seen at day 60 in some patients.

Unique molecular identifiers were built into the TCRbeta library. TCRdb independently ran MiXCR on the PCR reads; one entry per CDR3 protein. The table lists roughly 200,000 distinct CDR3 sequences, 11% of them singletons, with roughly 27% in the top ten. This clonotype was seen repeatedly, ten times or more. No antigen is known for it. The V end lost 2 bases, the J end lost 6 bases, and 14 bases lay between the germline ends. The germline V gene has CDR1 SEHNR and CDR2 FQNEAQ (reference sequence). The CDR3 covers 14 residues. This rearrangement joins TRBV7-9 to TRBJ2-7; D unclear. The sequencing used PBMCs, collected before TCRalphabeta/CD19-depleted stem cell transplant. The source of this sequence is a child under two years old with acute myeloid leukemia, due to receive a stem cell transplant. This chain's CDR3 is CASSLLRIGSEQYF. The CDR3 DNA follows: TGTGCCAGCAGCTTATTACGTATAGGATCCGAGCAGTACTTC.